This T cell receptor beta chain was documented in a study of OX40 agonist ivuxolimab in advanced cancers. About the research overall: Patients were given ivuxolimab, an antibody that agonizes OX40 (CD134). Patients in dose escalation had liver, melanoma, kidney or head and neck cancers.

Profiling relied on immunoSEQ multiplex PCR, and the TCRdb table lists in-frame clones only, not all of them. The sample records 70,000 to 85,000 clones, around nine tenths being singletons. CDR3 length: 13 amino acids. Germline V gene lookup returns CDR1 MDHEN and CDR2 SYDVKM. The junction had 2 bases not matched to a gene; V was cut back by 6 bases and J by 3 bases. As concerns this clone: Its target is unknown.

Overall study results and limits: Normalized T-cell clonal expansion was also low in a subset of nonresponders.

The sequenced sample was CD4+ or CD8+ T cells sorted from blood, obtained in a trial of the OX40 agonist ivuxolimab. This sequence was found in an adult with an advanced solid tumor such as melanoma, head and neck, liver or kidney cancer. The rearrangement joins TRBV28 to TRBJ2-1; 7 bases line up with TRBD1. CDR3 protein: CASRRDSYNEQFF. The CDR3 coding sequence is TGTGCCAGCAGACGGGACAGCTACAATGAGCAGTTCTTC.